Listed below are T cell receptor beta chains from one sample, sequenced in a study of siplizumab effects on memory and regulatory T cells. This table comes from immunoSEQ multiplex PCR, and its TCRdb copy is limited to in-frame clones, with some not included. The table shows roughly 100,000 clones, with about 93% occurring only once. The sequenced material came from Tregs sorted from blood. These receptors originate from a human donor in good health. Each CDR3 is given with its conserved first and last residue. A D gene is named only where the DNA matches it firmly. The size of a clone is reported for some rows only, either as once, few or many, or as a class for expanded clones.

>TRBJ1-2|-|-|TRBV11-2
CASSLGRQTGGYTF
TGTGCCAGCAGCTTAGGAAGACAAACCGGCGGCTACACCTTC
>TRBJ2-7|-|-|TRBV7-9
CASSSLDSRRGRF
TGTGCCAGCAGCTCACTGGACAGTCGTCGAGGACGCTTC
>TRBJ2-5|-|TRBD2|TRBV11-3
CASSLGGLAGPVRETQYF
TGTGCCAGCAGCTTAGGTGGACTAGCGGGCCCCGTCCGGGAGACCCAGTACTTC
>TRBJ1-2|-|-|TRBV27
CASSFAGHRFYGYTF
TGTGCCAGCAGTTTTGCGGGGCATAGATTCTATGGCTACACCTTC
>TRBJ2-4|-|-|TRBV18
CASSSGLLAKNIQYF
TGTGCCAGCTCATCGGGACTCTTAGCCAAAAACATTCAGTACTTC
>TRBJ1-4|-|TRBD1|TRBV7-9
CASSPRPSGTGNEKLFF
TGTGCCAGCAGCCCAAGACCGTCCGGGACAGGGAATGAAAAACTGTTTTTT
>TRBJ2-3|once|TRBD2|TRBV6-6
CAAGGNTQYF
TGTGCCGCGGGAGGGAATACGCAGTATTTT
>TRBJ1-1|-|-|TRBV20-1
CSANQNTEAFF
TGCAGTGCCAACCAGAACACTGAAGCTTTCTTT
>TRBJ1-1|-|TRBD1|TRBV5-1
CASSLSTGVTEAFF
TGCGCCAGCAGCTTGTCAACAGGGGTGACTGAAGCTTTCTTT
>TRBJ2-1|-|TRBD2|TRBV5-1
CASSSGVGVGGRAVNEQFF
TGCGCCAGCAGCTCCGGGGTTGGCGTGGGCGGGAGGGCCGTAAATGAGCAGTTCTTC
>TRBJ2-2|-|TRBD2|TRBV11-2
CASSLDGTSGRGNGELFF
TGTGCCAGCAGCTTAGATGGGACTAGCGGGAGAGGAAACGGGGAGCTGTTTTTT
>TRBJ2-7|-|-|TRBV27
CASSFSRMGSYEQYF
TGTGCCAGCAGTTTTAGCAGGATGGGGTCCTACGAGCAGTACTTC
>TRBJ1-1|-|-|TRBV6-1
CASSEPTPPEAFF
TGTGCCAGCAGTGAACCGACCCCGCCCGAAGCTTTCTTT
>TRBJ1-1|few|TRBD1|TRBV5-4
CASSTRQGEAFF
TGTGCCAGCAGCACAAGACAGGGGGAAGCTTTCTTT
>TRBJ1-2|-|-|TRBV4-1
CASSPPNRGLKRGYTF
TGCGCCAGCAGCCCTCCGAACCGGGGCCTAAAGCGCGGCTACACCTTC
>TRBJ2-7|once|-|TRBV29-1
CSVRNLGVEQYF
TGCAGCGTCCGCAATTTAGGGGTCGAGCAGTACTTC
>TRBJ1-6|-|-|TRBV5-1
CASRLVTAGSPLHF
TGCGCCAGCAGATTGGTGACAGCCGGTTCACCCCTCCACTTT
>TRBJ1-1|-|-|TRBV30
CAWSVGYLTENTEAFF
TGTGCCTGGAGTGTTGGCTATCTTACCGAGAACACTGAAGCTTTCTTT
>TRBJ1-3|-|TRBD1|TRBV4-1
CASSQGPGQGSLSGNTIYF
TGCGCCAGCAGCCAAGGGCCGGGACAGGGGTCCCTCTCTGGAAACACCATATATTTT
>TRBJ2-1|-|-|TRBV5-1
CASSSTVLSSYNEQFF
TGCGCCAGCAGCTCTACGGTTTTGAGCTCCTACAATGAGCAGTTCTTC
>TRBJ2-7|-|-|TRBV18
CASSLLASSSYEQYF
TGTGCCAGCTCACTGCTAGCGTCTAGCTCCTACGAGCAGTACTTC
>TRBJ2-7|-|-|TRBV5-5
CASSLGTPGWYEQYF
TGTGCCAGCAGCTTGGGGACGCCGGGTTGGTACGAGCAGTACTTC
>TRBJ2-1|-|-|TRBV21-1
CASSSGTGFGNEQFF
TGTGCCAGCAGTTCCGGGACAGGGTTCGGCAATGAGCAGTTCTTC
>TRBJ1-2|-|-|TRBV19
CASNPNFTAWSYGYTF
TGTGCCAGTAATCCCAATTTCACAGCTTGGAGCTATGGCTACACCTTC
>TRBJ2-7|-|TRBD2|TRBV7-9
CASSLSGRALYEQYF
TGTGCCAGCAGCTTAAGCGGGAGGGCCCTCTACGAGCAGTACTTC
>TRBJ2-7|-|-|TRBV28
CAGPPGHLFEEQYF
TGTGCCGGCCCTCCGGGACACCTTTTCGAGGAGCAGTACTTC
>TRBJ1-3|-|-|TRBV5-1
CASSYAGYTGNTIYF
TGCGCCAGCAGCTACGCCGGTTATACTGGAAACACCATATATTTT
>TRBJ2-2|-|-|TRBV2
CASSRISNTGELFF
TGTGCCAGCAGTCGGATTTCGAACACCGGGGAGCTGTTTTTT
>TRBJ1-4|-|TRBD1|TRBV25-1
CASKGGPGQGSTNEKLFF
TGTGCCAGCAAAGGCGGACCGGGACAGGGTTCCACTAATGAAAAACTGTTTTTT
>TRBJ1-2|-|-|TRBV6-1
CASSLPWYTF
TGTGCCAGCAGCCTCCCCTGGTACACCTTC
>TRBJ2-1|few|-|TRBV28
CASSFLRGRHNEQFF
TGTGCCAGCAGTTTTTTGCGAGGGCGGCACAATGAGCAGTTCTTC
>TRBJ1-3|-|TRBD1|TRBV6-5
CASSRGQGINTIYF
TGTGCCAGCAGTAGGGGACAGGGAATAAACACCATATATTTT
>TRBJ1-2|once|-|TRBV6-5
CASSRTVSYGYTF
TGTGCCAGCAGTCGGACAGTTTCCTATGGCTACACCTTC
>TRBJ1-1|few|-|TRBV5-6
CASSWYGTENTEAFF
TGTGCCAGCAGCTGGTACGGGACGGAGAACACTGAAGCTTTCTTT
>TRBJ2-3|-|TRBD2|TRBV6-5
CASKLAANTDTQYF
TGTGCCAGCAAACTAGCGGCTAACACAGATACGCAGTATTTT
>TRBJ2-7|-|-|TRBV7-2
CASSLGTSAYEQYF
TGTGCCAGCAGCTTAGGGACTTCCGCCTACGAGCAGTACTTC
>TRBJ2-1|-|TRBD2|TRBV6-6
CASSLKRESGNEQFF
TGTGCCAGCAGTTTGAAGCGGGAGTCGGGCAATGAGCAGTTCTTC
>TRBJ2-4|-|-|TRBV4-1
CASSQTGLPGVIDIQYF
TGCGCCAGCAGCCAAACAGGCCTGCCAGGGGTTATAGACATTCAGTACTTC
>TRBJ2-1|-|TRBD1|TRBV5-1
CASSLRQGEGWNEQFF
TGCGCCAGCAGCTTACGACAGGGAGAGGGTTGGAATGAGCAGTTCTTC